This T cell receptor (beta chain) appears in the sequencing data of a study of shared clonotypes between healthy human individuals. Whole-study results and caveats: Genetic and exposure-history diversity was limited by the few donors. Some clonotypes were shared by all four sorted-subset donors, while others were not shared. The non-shared ones had lower generation probabilities than the shared ones.

With respect to this clone: What it binds is unknown.

The protocol was immunoSEQ multiplex PCR, while the TCRdb copy is restricted to in-frame clones and leaves out a portion. Of about 2 million clones listed, 85% to 95% were seen once; the top ten hold 0.13%. The sequencing sample was made of naive CD4+ T cells sorted from blood. The subset was: CD45RA+ positively selected. This sequence originates from a man aged 18 to 35 in good health.

The CDR3 here is CATSSMRDSGNTIYF. CDR3 DNA: TGTGCCACCAGCAGTATGAGGGACTCTGGAAACACCATATATTTT. The chain carries TRBV15 and TRBJ1-3; D remains unclear. Per germline, CDR1 LNHNV and CDR2 YYDKDF (reference sequence). V shed 3 bases and J shed 0 bases, with 9 bases lying between them. This CDR3 comprises 15 residues.